Here is one T cell receptor beta chain with its context. It lacks a known antigen. No qualities accompany the bases; no much larger clone lies one base away. CDR1 and CDR2, per the germline V gene (reference sequence), are SEHNR and FQNEAQ. The CDR3 holds 15 amino acids from the cysteine to the phenylalanine. This entry keeps only the CDR3 DNA: 45 bases, framed from base 1. Deletion took 1 base off V and 5 bases off J, with a span of 15 bases between the germline ends. These data are taken from a study of response to subunit inactivated influenza vaccine (dated by TCRdb to between 2018 and 2020). Background on the whole study: Deep quantitative T cell receptor repertoire profiling was used in the study to track responses to a trivalent subunit inactivated influenza vaccine.

Library prep was done by RT-PCR. The sequencer listed for this sample is Illumina HiSeq 2500. TCRdb handled the public reads itself, with Q25 trimming in fastp and clone calling in MiXCR, and kept productive beta chains. Rows with one shared CDR3 protein collapse into an entry with the most common genes and DNA. In all, the sample holds some 800,000 distinct CDR3 sequences, and 20% to 25% of those were seen once. Clones ranked in the top ten supply around 9.6% of the sample. Study-wide findings and limitations: The authors suggested that each seasonal influenza vaccination may recruit only a limited number of new T cells.

This receptor chain uses TRBV7-9 and TRBJ2-7, with no confidently assigned D gene. The sample in question was PBMCs from blood, obtained more than 4 days after vaccination. This clonotype was sampled from a man in his forties or fifties who received an inactivated influenza vaccine. Donor details come from another sample of the same person, matched by shared clones. At the DNA level, the sequence is TGTGCCAGCAGCTTAGGGGGATCTTCAAGCGACGAGCAGTACTTC. The encoded protein is CASSLGGSSSDEQYF.